This T cell receptor (beta chain) appears in the sequencing data of a study of regulatory T cells in long-lasting Graves disease. Remarks on this clonotype: A clone one base away is much larger, so this may be a read error.

In building TCR beta libraries, iRepertoire HTBI primers were used together with Arm-PCR of CDR3 regions. TCRdb analysed the multiplex PCR reads with MiXCR anew, one entry per CDR3 protein. Of about 400,000 distinct CDR3 sequences listed, roughly 20% are singletons. The CDR3 has 13 residues. The germline V gene encodes CDR1 DFQATT and CDR2 SNEGSKA (reference sequence). Noted time point: persistent/refractory GD, antithyroid drugs over 5 years with positive TRAb. Isolated PBMC RNA provided the starting material for the TCR library. The receptor comes from a female donor with Graves disease. The material sequenced was peripheral blood mononuclear cells (PBMCs), taken when the disease was refractory, from a patient treated with antithyroid drugs. J is TRBJ1-1 and V is TRBV20-1, with 7 bases lining up with TRBD1. The CDR3: CSAETGRATEVFF. In DNA form, the CDR3 reads TGCAGTGCTGAGACAGGGAGGGCCACTGAAGTTTTCTTT.